The rows below give T cell receptor beta chains drawn from one sample of a study of cytomegalovirus exposure and HLA in healthy donors. Sequencing used immunoSEQ multiplex PCR; TCRdb keeps in-frame clones, though not all of them. The table includes 110,000 to 150,000 clones, 65% to 80% detected once. Sequenced sample: PBMCs. These receptor sequences come from a middle-aged woman in good health and CMV-seronegative. Both conserved end residues are part of each CDR3. D genes are given only for firm matches. Size is omitted from some rows. Given values are once, few, many or a class for expanded clones.

d_gene: NA
j_gene: TRBJ1-1
len: 16
abundance: NA
v_gene: TRBV5-5
CDR3aa: CASSPRPTGRGTEAFF
CDR3nt: TGTGCCAGCAGCCCACGACCGACCGGGAGGGGCACTGAAGCTTTCTTT

d_gene: NA
j_gene: TRBJ1-6
len: 15
abundance: NA
v_gene: TRBV11-2
CDR3aa: CASSPGLSYNSPLHF
CDR3nt: TGTGCCAGCAGCCCCGGACTCTCCTATAATTCACCCCTCCACTTT

d_gene: NA
j_gene: TRBJ1-1
len: 15
abundance: NA
v_gene: TRBV4-1
CDR3aa: CASSQSPLRYTEAFF
CDR3nt: TGCGCCAGCAGCCAATCCCCTCTCAGGTACACTGAAGCTTTCTTT

d_gene: TRBD2
j_gene: TRBJ2-1
len: 15
abundance: NA
v_gene: TRBV27
CDR3aa: CASSVIAGQYNEQFF
CDR3nt: TGTGCCAGCAGCGTAATAGCGGGACAATACAATGAGCAGTTCTTC

d_gene: TRBD1
j_gene: TRBJ2-5
len: 13
abundance: once
v_gene: TRBV6-1
CDR3aa: CASRGTGLETQYF
CDR3nt: TGTGCCAGCAGGGGGACAGGGCTTGAGACCCAGTACTTC

d_gene: TRBD2
j_gene: TRBJ2-5
len: 16
abundance: NA
v_gene: TRBV25-1
CDR3aa: CASSEIGGGASETQYF
CDR3nt: TGTGCCAGCAGTGAAATCGGCGGGGGGGCCTCGGAGACCCAGTACTTC

d_gene: TRBD1
j_gene: TRBJ1-2
len: 14
abundance: once
v_gene: TRBV5-1
CDR3aa: CASRSGTGVYGYTF
CDR3nt: TGCGCCAGCAGGTCCGGGACAGGGGTGTACGGCTACACCTTC

d_gene: TRBD1
j_gene: TRBJ1-5
len: 21
abundance: NA
v_gene: TRBV7-8
CDR3aa: CASSLVWAPGQGAGSNQPQHF
CDR3nt: TGTGCCAGCAGCTTAGTTTGGGCGCCGGGACAGGGGGCCGGTAGCAATCAGCCCCAGCATTTT

d_gene: TRBD2
j_gene: TRBJ2-2
len: 14
abundance: NA
v_gene: TRBV30
CDR3aa: CAWGSGVWAGELFF
CDR3nt: TGTGCCTGGGGGAGCGGGGTTTGGGCCGGGGAGCTGTTTTTT

d_gene: TRBD1
j_gene: TRBJ2-7
len: 16
abundance: NA
v_gene: TRBV7-8
CDR3aa: CASSSRTGTISYEQYF
CDR3nt: TGTGCCAGCAGCTCCAGGACAGGGACAATCTCCTACGAGCAGTACTTC

d_gene: TRBD1
j_gene: TRBJ2-5
len: 16
abundance: NA
v_gene: TRBV18
CDR3aa: CASSPPETGGMETQYF
CDR3nt: TGTGCCAGCTCACCACCTGAGACAGGGGGAATGGAGACCCAGTACTTC

d_gene: NA
j_gene: TRBJ2-7
len: 15
abundance: few
v_gene: TRBV13
CDR3aa: CASSQMGPGGYEQYF
CDR3nt: TGTGCCAGCAGCCAAATGGGGCCTGGTGGGTACGAGCAGTACTTC

d_gene: TRBD1
j_gene: TRBJ2-7
len: 15
abundance: NA
v_gene: TRBV18
CDR3aa: CASSPPDRGDYEQYF
CDR3nt: TGTGCCAGCTCACCACCGGACAGGGGAGATTACGAGCAGTACTTC

d_gene: TRBD1
j_gene: TRBJ1-2
len: 14
abundance: few
v_gene: TRBV5-4
CDR3aa: CASSPRTGDYGYTF
CDR3nt: TGTGCCAGCAGCCCCAGGACAGGTGACTATGGCTACACCTTC

d_gene: NA
j_gene: TRBJ1-5
len: 12
abundance: NA
v_gene: TRBV19
CDR3aa: CASSIETGPQHF
CDR3nt: TGTGCCAGTAGTATAGAGACGGGGCCCCAGCATTTT

d_gene: TRBD1
j_gene: TRBJ1-1
len: 16
abundance: once
v_gene: TRBV13
CDR3aa: CASSSNTGQGPLYAFF
CDR3nt: TGTGCCAGCAGCTCAAATACTGGACAGGGGCCCCTCTACGCTTTCTTT

d_gene: TRBD1
j_gene: TRBJ2-7
len: 13
abundance: NA
v_gene: TRBV27
CDR3aa: CASKPGQGHEQYF
CDR3nt: TGTGCCAGCAAACCGGGACAGGGCCACGAGCAGTACTTC

d_gene: NA
j_gene: TRBJ1-2
len: 13
abundance: NA
v_gene: TRBV27
CDR3aa: CASHAAGNNGYTF
CDR3nt: TGTGCCAGCCATGCTGCGGGGAACAATGGCTACACCTTC

d_gene: NA
j_gene: TRBJ2-6
len: 16
abundance: NA
v_gene: TRBV5-1
CDR3aa: CASSLDRPSGANVLTF
CDR3nt: TGCGCCAGCAGCTTGGACAGGCCCTCTGGGGCCAACGTCCTGACTTTC

d_gene: TRBD2
j_gene: TRBJ2-3
len: 17
abundance: NA
v_gene: TRBV30
CDR3aa: CAWSAGLAGVGGDTQYF
CDR3nt: TGTGCCTGGAGTGCGGGACTAGCGGGGGTCGGAGGGGATACGCAGTATTTT

d_gene: NA
j_gene: TRBJ1-1
len: 13
abundance: few
v_gene: TRBV5-1
CDR3aa: CASRWGRNTEAFF
CDR3nt: TGCGCCAGCAGGTGGGGGCGGAACACTGAAGCTTTCTTT

d_gene: NA
j_gene: TRBJ1-4
len: 13
abundance: NA
v_gene: TRBV6-5
CDR3aa: CASSYSFGSILFF
CDR3nt: TGTGCCAGCAGTTACTCTTTCGGGAGCATACTGTTTTTT

d_gene: TRBD2
j_gene: TRBJ2-5
len: 15
abundance: NA
v_gene: TRBV7-2
CDR3aa: CASSAGLAGVETQYF
CDR3nt: TGTGCCAGCAGCGCAGGACTAGCGGGAGTAGAGACCCAGTACTTC

d_gene: NA
j_gene: TRBJ2-7
len: 13
abundance: NA
v_gene: TRBV6-1
CDR3aa: CASSPDYSYEQYF
CDR3nt: TGTGCCAGCAGTCCCGACTACTCCTACGAGCAGTACTTC

d_gene: TRBD1
j_gene: TRBJ2-7
len: 15
abundance: NA
v_gene: TRBV7-8
CDR3aa: CATLNRGALTYEQYF
CDR3nt: TGTGCCACGCTGAACAGGGGGGCACTAACCTACGAGCAGTACTTC

d_gene: NA
j_gene: TRBJ1-1
len: 13
abundance: few
v_gene: TRBV5-4
CDR3aa: CASSQTRGLEAFF
CDR3nt: TGTGCCAGCAGCCAGACTAGGGGTTTGGAGGCTTTCTTT

d_gene: NA
j_gene: TRBJ2-7
len: 13
abundance: NA
v_gene: TRBV12-5
CDR3aa: CASGFRANYEQYF
CDR3nt: TGTGCTAGTGGTTTCAGGGCCAACTACGAGCAGTACTTC

d_gene: NA
j_gene: TRBJ2-3
len: 14
abundance: NA
v_gene: TRBV28
CDR3aa: CASSMGGGTDTQYF
CDR3nt: TGTGCCAGCAGTATGGGGGGAGGCACAGATACGCAGTATTTT

d_gene: TRBD1
j_gene: TRBJ2-1
len: 15
abundance: NA
v_gene: TRBV7-9
CDR3aa: CASSPGQGTYNEQFF
CDR3nt: TGTGCCAGCAGCCCGGGACAGGGAACCTACAATGAGCAGTTCTTC

d_gene: TRBD1
j_gene: TRBJ1-1
len: 14
abundance: few
v_gene: TRBV28
CDR3aa: CASSRPSTGPVAFF
CDR3nt: TGTGCCAGCAGCCGACCCTCGACAGGGCCGGTGGCTTTCTTT

d_gene: TRBD2
j_gene: TRBJ2-1
len: 19
abundance: NA
v_gene: TRBV19
CDR3aa: CASAYGPSGSLREYNEQFF
CDR3nt: TGTGCCAGCGCGTATGGGCCTAGCGGGAGCCTTCGGGAATACAATGAGCAGTTCTTC

d_gene: TRBD1
j_gene: TRBJ1-4
len: 15
abundance: NA
v_gene: TRBV6-6
CDR3aa: CASSYVGQGNEKLFF
CDR3nt: TGTGCCAGCAGTTACGTGGGACAGGGCAATGAAAAACTGTTTTTT

d_gene: TRBD1
j_gene: TRBJ1-2
len: 12
abundance: once
v_gene: TRBV19
CDR3aa: CASSAQGYGYTF
CDR3nt: TGTGCCAGTAGTGCACAGGGGTATGGCTACACCTTC

d_gene: NA
j_gene: TRBJ2-7
len: 15
abundance: NA
v_gene: TRBV4-1
CDR3aa: CASSLNVGGSYEQYF
CDR3nt: TGCGCCAGCAGCCTTAATGTGGGAGGATCCTACGAGCAGTACTTC

d_gene: TRBD2
j_gene: TRBJ2-1
len: 13
abundance: NA
v_gene: TRBV30
CDR3aa: CARLAGDYNEQFF
CDR3nt: TGTGCCAGACTAGCGGGGGATTACAATGAGCAGTTCTTC

d_gene: TRBD2
j_gene: TRBJ2-1
len: 15
abundance: once
v_gene: TRBV7-6
CDR3aa: CASSPASGRAGEQFF
CDR3nt: TGTGCCAGCAGCCCCGCTAGCGGGAGGGCCGGGGAGCAGTTCTTC

d_gene: NA
j_gene: TRBJ1-1
len: 14
abundance: NA
v_gene: TRBV14
CDR3aa: CASSQPQGGAEAFF
CDR3nt: TGTGCCAGCAGCCAGCCCCAGGGAGGGGCTGAAGCTTTCTTT

d_gene: TRBD1
j_gene: TRBJ1-1
len: 15
abundance: NA
v_gene: TRBV6-1
CDR3aa: CATTRGGQGTTEAFF
CDR3nt: TGTGCCACCACCAGGGGGGGACAGGGGACCACTGAAGCTTTCTTT

d_gene: TRBD1
j_gene: TRBJ1-2
len: 16
abundance: NA
v_gene: TRBV5-6
CDR3aa: CASSLIPGQGNYGYTF
CDR3nt: TGTGCCAGCAGCTTGATCCCGGGACAGGGTAACTATGGCTACACCTTC

d_gene: NA
j_gene: TRBJ1-3
len: 13
abundance: NA
v_gene: TRBV6-5
CDR3aa: CASISTGGNTIYF
CDR3nt: TGTGCCAGCATTTCTACAGGGGGAAACACCATATATTTT

d_gene: TRBD2
j_gene: TRBJ2-7
len: 14
abundance: NA
v_gene: TRBV5-1
CDR3aa: CATRTSGSSYEQYF
CDR3nt: TGCGCCACCCGGACTAGCGGTAGCTCCTACGAGCAGTACTTC